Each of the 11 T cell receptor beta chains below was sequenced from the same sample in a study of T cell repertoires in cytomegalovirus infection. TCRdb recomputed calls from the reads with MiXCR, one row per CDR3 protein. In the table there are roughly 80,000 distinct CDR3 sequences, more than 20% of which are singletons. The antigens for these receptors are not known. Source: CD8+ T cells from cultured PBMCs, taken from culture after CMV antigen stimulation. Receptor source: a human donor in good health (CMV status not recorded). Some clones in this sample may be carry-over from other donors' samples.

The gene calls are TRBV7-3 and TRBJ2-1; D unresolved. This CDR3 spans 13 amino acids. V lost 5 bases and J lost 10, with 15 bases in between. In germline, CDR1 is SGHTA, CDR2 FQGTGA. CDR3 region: CASSPQSNGEQFF. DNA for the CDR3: TGTGCCAGCAGCCCCCAATCCAATGGCGAGCAGTTCTTC.

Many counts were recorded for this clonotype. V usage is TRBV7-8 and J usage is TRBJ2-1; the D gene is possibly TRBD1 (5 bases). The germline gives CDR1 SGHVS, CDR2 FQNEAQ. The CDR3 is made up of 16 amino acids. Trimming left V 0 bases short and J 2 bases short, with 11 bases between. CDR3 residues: CASSLAIRATYNEQFF. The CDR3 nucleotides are TGTGCCAGCAGCTTAGCGATCAGGGCAACCTACAATGAGCAGTTCTTC.

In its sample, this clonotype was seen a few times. CDR3 coding DNA: TGTGCCAGCAGCCAAGAGACACGCTCCTACGAGCAGTACTTC. This encodes CASSQETRSYEQYF. This chain connects TRBV3-1 to TRBJ2-7; D call uncertain. Trimming took off 0 bases at V and 0 bases at J, with 6 bases between the two ends. CDR3 size: 14 residues. Germline V CDR1 and CDR2: LGHDT, YNNKEL (reference sequence).

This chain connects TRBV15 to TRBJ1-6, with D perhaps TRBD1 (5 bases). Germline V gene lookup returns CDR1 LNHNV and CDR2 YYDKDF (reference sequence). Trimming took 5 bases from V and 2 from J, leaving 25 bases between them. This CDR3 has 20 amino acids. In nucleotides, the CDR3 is TGTGCCACCAGCCCCTCGGTTGGGCCCAGGGCCCTAACCTATAATTCACCCCTCCACTTT. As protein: CATSPSVGPRALTYNSPLHF.

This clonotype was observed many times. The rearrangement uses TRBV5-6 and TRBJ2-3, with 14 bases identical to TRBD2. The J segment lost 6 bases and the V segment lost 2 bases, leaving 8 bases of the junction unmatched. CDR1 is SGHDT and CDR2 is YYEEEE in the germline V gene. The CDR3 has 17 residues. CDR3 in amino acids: CASSFGKGLAGDDTQYF. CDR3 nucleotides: TGTGCCAGCAGCTTCGGGAAGGGACTAGCGGGGGACGATACGCAGTATTTT.

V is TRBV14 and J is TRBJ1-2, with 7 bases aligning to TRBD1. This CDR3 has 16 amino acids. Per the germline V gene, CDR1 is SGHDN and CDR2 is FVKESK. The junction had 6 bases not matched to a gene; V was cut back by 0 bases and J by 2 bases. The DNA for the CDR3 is TGTGCCAGCAGCCAAGATAGTAGGGACAGCAACTATGGCTACACCTTC. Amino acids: CASSQDSRDSNYGYTF. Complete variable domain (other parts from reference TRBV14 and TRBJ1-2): EAGVTQFPSHSVIEKGQTVTLRCDPISGHDNLYWYRRVMGKEIKFLLHFVKESKQDESGMPNNRFLAERTGGTYSTLKVQPAELEDSGVYFCASSQDSRDSNYGYTFGSGTRLTVV.

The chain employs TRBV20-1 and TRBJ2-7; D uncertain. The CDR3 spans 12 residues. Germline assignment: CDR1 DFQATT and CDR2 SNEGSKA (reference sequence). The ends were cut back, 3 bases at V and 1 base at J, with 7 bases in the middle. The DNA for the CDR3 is TGCAGTGCTAGTAAAGAATCCTACGAGCAGTACTTC. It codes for CSASKESYEQYF.

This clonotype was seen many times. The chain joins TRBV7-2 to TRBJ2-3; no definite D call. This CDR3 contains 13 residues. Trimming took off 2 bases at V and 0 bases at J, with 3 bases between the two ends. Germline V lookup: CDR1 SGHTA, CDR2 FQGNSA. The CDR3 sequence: CASSLISTDTQYF. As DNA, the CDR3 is TGTGCCAGCAGCTTAATTAGCACAGATACGCAGTATTTT.

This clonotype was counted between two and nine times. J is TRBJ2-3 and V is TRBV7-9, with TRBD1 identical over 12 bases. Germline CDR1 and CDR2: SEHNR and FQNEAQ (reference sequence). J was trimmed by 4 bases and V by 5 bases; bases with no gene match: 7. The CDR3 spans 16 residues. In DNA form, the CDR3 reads TGTGCCAGCAGCGGCCGGGACAGGGGGCTGCCAGATACGCAGTATTTT. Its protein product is CASSGRDRGLPDTQYF.

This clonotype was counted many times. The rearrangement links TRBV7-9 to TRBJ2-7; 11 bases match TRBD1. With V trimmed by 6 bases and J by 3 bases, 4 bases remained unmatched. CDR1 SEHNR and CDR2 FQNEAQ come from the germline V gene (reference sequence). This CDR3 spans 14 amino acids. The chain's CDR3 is CASRPGTGGYEQYF. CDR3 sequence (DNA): TGTGCCAGCAGGCCCGGGACAGGGGGCTACGAGCAGTACTTC.

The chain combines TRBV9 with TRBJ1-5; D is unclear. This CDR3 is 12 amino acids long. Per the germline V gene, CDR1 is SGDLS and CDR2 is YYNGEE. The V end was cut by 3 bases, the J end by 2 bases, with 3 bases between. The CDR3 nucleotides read TGTGCCAGCAGCGACGGCAATCAGCCCCAGCATTTT. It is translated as CASSDGNQPQHF.